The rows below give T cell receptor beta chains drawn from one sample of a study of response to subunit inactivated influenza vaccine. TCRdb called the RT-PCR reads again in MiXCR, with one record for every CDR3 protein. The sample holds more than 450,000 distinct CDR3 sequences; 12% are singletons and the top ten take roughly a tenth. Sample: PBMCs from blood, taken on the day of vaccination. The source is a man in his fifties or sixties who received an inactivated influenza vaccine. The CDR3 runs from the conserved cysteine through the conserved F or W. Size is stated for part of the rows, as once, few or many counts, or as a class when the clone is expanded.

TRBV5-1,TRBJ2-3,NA,CASSLEHSTDTQYF
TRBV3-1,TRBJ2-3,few,CASSHRLAVATQYF
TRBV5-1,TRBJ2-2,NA,CASSLDVSGITGELFF
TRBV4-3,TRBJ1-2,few,CASSQGRQATNYGYTF
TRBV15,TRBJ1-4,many,CATSGDRRKLFF
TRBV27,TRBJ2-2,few,CASSPSSGAGELFF
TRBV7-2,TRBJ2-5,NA,CASSFGNGGETQYF
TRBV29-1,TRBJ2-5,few,CSVKGSRGETQYF
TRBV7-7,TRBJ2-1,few,CASSLNRGYNEQFF
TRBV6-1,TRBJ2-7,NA,CASRSDRVPTYEQYF
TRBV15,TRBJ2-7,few,CATSREGSDYSYEQYF
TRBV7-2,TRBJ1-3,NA,CASSLVESSGNTIYF
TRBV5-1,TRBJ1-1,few,CASSTGGQGNTEAFF
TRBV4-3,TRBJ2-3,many,CASTLGRFSTDTQYF
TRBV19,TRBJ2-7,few,CASSNPAYEQYF
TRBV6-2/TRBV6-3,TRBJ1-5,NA,CASGRAPNQPQHF
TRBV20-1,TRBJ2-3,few,CSATRLAGSTDTQYF